The sequence of this TCR beta chain was determined in a study of CD8 T cells in ankylosing spondylitis. Broader study findings: Seemingly characteristic of ankylosing spondylitis blood was a TCR beta motif consisting of eight highly homologous variants. Certain motif variants had earlier appeared in reactive arthritis synovial fluid and blood. It was reported that disease-linked clones were significantly enriched in matched ankylosing spondylitis synovial fluid. Disease-linked clones were CD8+ and relatively rare in peripheral blood.

With molecular barcodes, quantitative 5'-RACE was used to make the TCR beta libraries. MiXCR, applied by TCRdb to the 5' RACE reads, yields one record per CDR3 protein. The sample holds fewer than 750,000 distinct CDR3 sequences; 15% to 20% are singletons and the top ten take about 19%. To note about this clonotype: Its specificity is unknown.

The receptor was derived from a male donor with ankylosing spondylitis. The sequencing input was blood, either unsorted or a sorted T cell fraction (not recorded which).

CDR3 residues: CASSSRAIPNTLQYF. The CDR3 coding sequence is TGTGCCAGCAGCAGCCGGGCAATCCCAAATACTCTACAGTACTTC. This rearrangement joins TRBV12-3 or TRBV12-4 to TRBJ2-4; D not resolved. The V and J ends lost 6 bases and 13 bases respectively, with 25 bases between them. The CDR3 runs to 15 residues.